Listed below are T cell receptor beta chains from one sample, sequenced in a study of T cell responses to AZD1222 COVID-19 vaccine. Generated by immunoSEQ multiplex PCR, the TCRdb table keeps only in-frame clones and is missing some. Of about 120,000 clones listed, over 80% were seen once; the top ten hold roughly 13%. The specimen was peripheral blood, collected on day 0 of AZD1222 vaccination. These receptors originate from an adult in good health. Both conserved end residues are part of each CDR3. Each record gives: J gene, clone size, D gene, V gene, CDR3 DNA, CDR3 protein. The D gene is left open where the match is weak. Where a row states a size, it is once, few, many or the class of an expanded clone; other rows omit it.

J: TRBJ1-1; size: -; D: -; V: TRBV6-5; DNA: TGTGCCAGCGGAGGAGCGCTTGGGAACACTGAAGCTTTCTTT; CDR3: CASGGALGNTEAFF
J: TRBJ1-6; size: -; D: TRBD1; V: TRBV19; DNA: TGTGCCAGTAGTATGGGGACAGGGTTCTCACCCCTCCACTTT; CDR3: CASSMGTGFSPLHF
J: TRBJ2-3; size: once; D: TRBD2; V: TRBV12-3/TRBV12-4; DNA: TGTGTGACTAGCGGGGGCACAGATACGCAGTATTTT; CDR3: CVTSGGTDTQYF
J: TRBJ1-1; size: few; D: TRBD1; V: TRBV6-2/TRBV6-3; DNA: TGTGCCAGCAGTTGGGGACAGGGTAGAGGAGGAACTGAAGCTTTCTTT; CDR3: CASSWGQGRGGTEAFF
J: TRBJ1-5; size: -; D: TRBD1; V: TRBV30; DNA: TGTGCCTGTGGACAGGGGGCTCAGCCCCAGCATTTT; CDR3: CACGQGAQPQHF
J: TRBJ1-2; size: -; D: -; V: TRBV5-5; DNA: TGTGCCAGCAGCCCAGGACAGAATTATGGCTACACCTTC; CDR3: CASSPGQNYGYTF
J: TRBJ1-5; size: once; D: -; V: TRBV6-5; DNA: TGTGCCAGCAGTTACGGCCGGAGCCAGCCCCAGCATTTT; CDR3: CASSYGRSQPQHF
J: TRBJ1-5; size: -; D: -; V: TRBV7-2; DNA: TGTGCCAGCAGCTTAATAGGCAGGGACTACAATCAGCCCCAGCATTTT; CDR3: CASSLIGRDYNQPQHF
J: TRBJ1-2; size: -; D: TRBD1; V: TRBV28; DNA: TGTGCCAGCAGTTTGGGACAGCCTAACTATGGCTACACCTTC; CDR3: CASSLGQPNYGYTF
J: TRBJ2-5; size: -; D: -; V: TRBV7-9; DNA: TGTGCCAGCAGCTACCCACCCCAAGAGACCCAGTACTTC; CDR3: CASSYPPQETQYF
J: TRBJ1-1; size: -; D: TRBD1; V: TRBV11-2; DNA: TGTGCCAGCAGCTTAGCGCGTGGGACAGGGAACACTGAAGCTTTCTTT; CDR3: CASSLARGTGNTEAFF
J: TRBJ2-7; size: -; D: -; V: TRBV19; DNA: TGTGCCAGTAGGGACAGCATTCGTTACGAGCAGTACTTC; CDR3: CASRDSIRYEQYF
J: TRBJ1-2; size: -; D: TRBD1; V: TRBV9; DNA: TGTGCCAGCAGCGTAGAGGGGGCCTTTAACTATGGCTACACCTTC; CDR3: CASSVEGAFNYGYTF
J: TRBJ1-1; size: -; D: -; V: TRBV5-4; DNA: TGTGCCAGCAGCTTGAAGGGGGACACTGAAGCTTTCTTT; CDR3: CASSLKGDTEAFF
J: TRBJ1-2; size: -; D: -; V: TRBV30; DNA: TGTGCCTGGACTCTGAGGGGGGGCGTGTACTATGGCTACACCTTC; CDR3: CAWTLRGGVYYGYTF
J: TRBJ1-5; size: many; D: TRBD1; V: TRBV7-6; DNA: TGTGCCAGCAGCTTTCAGGGGGGGCCCCAGCATTTT; CDR3: CASSFQGGPQHF
J: TRBJ1-2; size: -; D: TRBD1; V: TRBV28; DNA: TGTGCCAGTTATTACAGGGGCTATGGCTACACCTTC; CDR3: CASYYRGYGYTF
J: TRBJ2-7; size: -; D: -; V: TRBV7-8; DNA: TGTGCCAGCAGCTTAGACCCCAGGCCCTACGAGCAGTACTTC; CDR3: CASSLDPRPYEQYF
J: TRBJ2-5; size: -; D: -; V: TRBV2; DNA: TGTGCCAGCAGTGAGCAGGGGTCGGAGACCCAGTACTTC; CDR3: CASSEQGSETQYF
J: TRBJ2-1; size: -; D: -; V: TRBV5-5; DNA: TGTGCCAGCAGCTTGAGGGACTCCTCTTTCGGGCCCCTTTTCAATGAGCAGTTCTTC; CDR3: CASSLRDSSFGPLFNEQFF